The next 27 T cell receptor beta chains were all read from a single sample in a study of T cell responses to AZD1222 COVID-19 vaccine. The method was immunoSEQ multiplex PCR; TCRdb's version includes in-frame clones alone and lacks a portion of them. Among roughly 80,000 clones listed, 90% were seen once. Sequenced material: peripheral blood, taken 28 days after the second AZD1222 dose. The receptors stem from an adult who received the AZD1222 COVID-19 vaccine.

V gene TRBV7-9 combines with J gene TRBJ1-6, with a tentative D call TRBD1 (5 bases). Per the germline V gene, CDR1 is SEHNR and CDR2 is FQNEAQ (reference sequence). The CDR3 contains 15 residues. Trimming left V 5 bases short and J 0 bases short, with 8 bases between. This CDR3 is CASSPDSSYNSPLHF. The CDR3 bases are TGTGCCAGCAGCCCCGACAGCTCCTATAATTCACCCCTCCACTTT.

V gene TRBV6-5 combines with J gene TRBJ1-2; 7 bases agree with TRBD1. Per germline, CDR1 MNHEY and CDR2 SVGAGI. This CDR3 comprises 16 residues. With V trimmed by 2 bases and J by 4 bases, 10 bases remained unmatched. The CDR3 here is CASSYTGQGGGYGYTF. The CDR3 DNA is TGTGCCAGCAGTTACACAGGTCAGGGGGGGGGCTATGGCTACACCTTC.

The chain carries TRBV9 and TRBJ2-7; D remains unclear. Germline V gives CDR1 SGDLS, CDR2 YYNGEE. The V end lost 0 bases, the J end lost 6 bases, and 16 bases lay between the germline ends. This CDR3 region has 15 residues. The CDR3 DNA sequence: TGTGCCAGCAGCGTAGGACCGTCTGAGAGCGCCGAGCAGTACTTC. It yields the protein CASSVGPSESAEQYF.

The chain is built from TRBV7-2 and TRBJ2-3; D is ambiguous. The CDR3 spans 14 residues. Germline V lookup: CDR1 SGHTA, CDR2 FQGNSA. V dropped 1 base and J dropped 6 bases, with 11 bases sitting between them. CDR3 loop: CASSLGPQSDTQYF. The CDR3 DNA is TGTGCCAGCAGCTTAGGGCCCCAATCCGATACGCAGTATTTT.

This clone was observed a single time. The DNA for the CDR3 is TGCGCCAGCAGCTTATCAGGGGGGCACTATGGCTACACCTTC. It codes for CASSLSGGHYGYTF. The chain joins TRBV5-1 to TRBJ1-2, with 7 bases that match TRBD1. The V segment lost 2 bases and the J segment 3 bases; nucleotides outside the gene matches: 4. The V gene's germline CDR1 is SGHRS and CDR2 YFSETQ. There are 14 residues in the CDR3.

This chain connects TRBV18 to TRBJ2-7, with TRBD1 as a possible D gene (5 bases). Trimming cost V 3 bases and J 2 bases, with 14 bases left between them. CDR1 is KGHSH, CDR2 LQKENI, per germline. The CDR3 sequence is 15 residues long. The CDR3 reads CASSPGRGPTYEQYF. The DNA of the CDR3 is TGTGCCAGCTCACCGGGAAGGGGCCCAACCTACGAGCAGTACTTC.

The rearrangement joins TRBV7-2 to TRBJ1-2; D unresolved. Germline CDR1 reads SGHTA; CDR2 reads FQGNSA. Trimming took off 4 bases at V and 2 bases at J, with 14 bases between the two ends. This CDR3 is built from 15 residues. CDR3 in amino acids: CASSSKRTPNYGYTF. In DNA form, the CDR3 reads TGTGCCAGCAGCTCGAAACGGACCCCCAACTATGGCTACACCTTC.

The genes are TRBV7-2 and TRBJ1-2; perhaps TRBD1 as D (6 bases). The CDR3 totals 14 residues. V lost 3 bases and J 0 bases, leaving 8 bases between the germline ends. Looked up from germline, CDR1 is SGHTA and CDR2 is FQGNSA. The CDR3 DNA sequence: TGTGCCAGCAGCTTGGGGGCCGCTAACTATGGCTACACCTTC. Amino acids: CASSLGAANYGYTF.

The CDR3 spells CASSPYNTGDGETQYF. The CDR3 DNA follows: TGCGCCAGCAGCCCCTATAACACAGGGGATGGGGAGACCCAGTACTTC. V is TRBV4-3 and J is TRBJ2-5; 7 positions agree with TRBD1. The CDR3 is 16 amino acids. Trimming removed 4 bases from V and 5 bases from J; junction bases left unmatched: 13. Germline V CDR1 and CDR2: LGHNA, YSLEER.

The V call is TRBV19, the J call TRBJ1-1; D remains unclear. Trimming removed 4 bases at V and 5 bases at J, with 5 bases between. This CDR3 is 11 amino acids long. Germline V gives CDR1 LNHDA, CDR2 SQIVND (reference sequence). CDR3 loop: CASSKRTEAFF. The CDR3 DNA reads as TGTGCCAGTAGTAAGAGGACTGAAGCTTTCTTT.

The chain has TRBV21-1 and TRBJ1-3; the DNA was not used to check the table's D call, TRBD1. TRBV21-1 is annotated as a pseudogene. There are 13 residues in the CDR3. The CDR3 region is CASSEHARNTIYF. The CDR3, as DNA: TGTGCCAGCAGTGAACACGCACGAAACACCATATATTTT.

The chain recombines TRBV7-2 with TRBJ1-5; D is uncertain. The germline CDR1 and CDR2 sequences are SGHTA and FQGNSA. V shed 6 bases and J shed 5 bases, with 8 bases lying between them. The length of the CDR3 is 12 residues. The CDR3 DNA reads as TGTGCCAGCAGTTACTACGATCAGCCCCAGCATTTT. Translation gives CASSYYDQPQHF.

This chain links TRBV19 with TRBJ1-5; the D gene is possibly TRBD1 (5 bases). The CDR3 has 14 residues. CDR1 LNHDA and CDR2 SQIVND come from the germline V gene (reference sequence). Trimming took off 5 bases at V and 4 bases at J, with 12 bases between the two ends. The CDR3: CASSGRGVNQPQHF. The CDR3 DNA reads as TGTGCCAGTAGTGGAAGAGGGGTGAATCAGCCCCAGCATTTT. Supplemented by reference TRBV19 and TRBJ1-5, the full variable domain reads DGGITQSPKYLFRKEGQNVTLSCEQNLNHDAMYWYRQDPGQGLRLIYYSQIVNDFQKGDIAEGYSVSREKKESFPLTVTSAQKNPTAFYLCASSGRGVNQPQHFGDGTRLSIL.

The chain links TRBV20-1 to TRBJ1-5; D not resolved. V gave up 3 bases and J gave up 4 bases, with 16 bases separating them. The germline V gene has CDR1 DFQATT and CDR2 SNEGSKA (reference sequence). The CDR3 loop spans 15 amino acids. CDR3 in DNA: TGCAGTGCTAGTGTAGGCGGCGGTAAGAATCAGCCCCAGCATTTT. Protein: CSASVGGGKNQPQHF.

As DNA, the CDR3 is TGTGCCAGCAGCTTGACAGGGGCGGTGAATTCACCCCTCCACTTT. Translated, it gives CASSLTGAVNSPLHF. The chain is built from TRBV11-2 and TRBJ1-6; TRBD1 agrees at 8 bases. After removal of 3 bases from V and 7 bases from J, the junction contained 5 bases not matched to a gene. The V gene's germline CDR1 is SGHAT and CDR2 FQNNGV. CDR3 length: 15 amino acids. Variable domain in full (rest from reference TRBV11-2 and TRBJ1-6): EAGVAQSPRYKIIEKRQSVAFWCNPISGHATLYWYQQILGQGPKLLIQFQNNGVVDDSQLPKDRFSAERLKGVDSTLKIQPAKLEDSAVYLCASSLTGAVNSPLHFGNGTRLTVT.

This chain uses TRBV15 with TRBJ1-1; maybe TRBD1 (5 bases). Germline V gene sequence: CDR1 LNHNV, CDR2 YYDKDF (reference sequence). This CDR3 has 15 amino acids. Trimming left V 5 bases short and J 5 bases short, with 18 bases between. CDR3 loop: CATSPRGGGGTEAFF. CDR3 DNA: TGTGCCACCAGCCCCCGTGGGGGGGGTGGAACTGAAGCTTTCTTT.

The genes are TRBV18 and TRBJ2-5, with D possibly matching TRBD1 (5 bases). The CDR3 is 15 residues long. Germline CDR1 KGHSH, CDR2 LQKENI. The V end lost 5 bases, the J end lost 3 bases, and 16 bases lay between the germline ends. The CDR3 bases are TGTGCCAGCTCAAGGTCCCAGGGAAGCGAAGAGACCCAGTACTTC. It yields the protein CASSRSQGSEETQYF.

The chain is built from TRBV12-2 and TRBJ1-2; no DNA check was done on the table's D call, TRBD1. TRBV12-2 is tagged as a pseudogene. CDR3 length: 15 residues. This CDR3 reads CASRSEGAGGKGYTF. The CDR3 region has the DNA TGTGCAAGTCGCTCGGAAGGGGCAGGGGGGAAAGGCTACACCTTC.

This clone appeared once. This rearrangement joins TRBV19 to TRBJ2-3; TRBD2 matches 7 bases. V trimming: 4 bases; J trimming: 6 bases; junction bases outside the gene matches: 25. This CDR3 comprises 20 residues. Germline CDR1 reads LNHDA; CDR2 reads SQIVND (reference sequence). The CDR3 protein is CASSTLSGGGGGSRSDTQYF. The CDR3 DNA is TGTGCCAGTAGTACCCTATCCGGCGGCGGCGGGGGTTCGCGGTCTGATACGCAGTATTTT.

CDR3 sequence (DNA): TGTGCCACCAGTGATTTGGAACAGGCCTCCACAGATACGCAGTATTTT. It specifies CATSDLEQASTDTQYF. The chain employs TRBV24-1 and TRBJ2-3; D might be TRBD1 (5 bases). This CDR3 is 16 amino acids long. Trimming removed 0 bases at V and 2 bases at J, with 11 bases between. CDR1 is KGHDR, CDR2 SFDVKD, per germline.

The chain has TRBV4-1 and TRBJ1-2; TRBD1 matches at 7 bases. Trimming took 4 bases from V and 7 from J; bases not matched to a gene: 18. CDR3 length equals 17 residues. Germline values: CDR1 MGHRA, CDR2 YSYEKL. The CDR3 sequence is CASSLVSGGGVPGGYTF. The CDR3 region has the DNA TGCGCCAGCAGCCTAGTATCGGGAGGGGGCGTTCCAGGTGGCTACACCTTC.

V usage is TRBV7-6 and J usage is TRBJ1-2; possibly TRBD1 for D (6 bases). CDR1 is SGHVS, CDR2 FNYEAQ, per germline. CDR3 length: 13 residues. V was cut by 4 bases and J by 5 bases, with 11 bases left in between. CDR3 region: CASSYPGQYGYTF. Written as DNA, the CDR3 is TGTGCCAGCAGCTACCCCGGACAGTATGGCTACACCTTC.

The chain joins TRBV6-5 to TRBJ1-6; 8 bases align to TRBD1. The V gene end was trimmed by 5 bases and the J gene end by 9 bases; junction bases not matched to a gene: 9. The germline V gene encodes CDR1 MNHEY and CDR2 SVGAGI. This CDR3 has 15 residues. The CDR3 here is CASSRGQESASPLHF. As DNA, the CDR3 is TGTGCCAGCAGTCGGGGACAGGAAAGTGCTTCACCCCTCCACTTT.

The chain combines TRBV9 with TRBJ1-1; D might be TRBD1 (5 bases). Germline V CDR1 and CDR2: SGDLS, YYNGEE. This CDR3 region has 13 residues. V lost 2 bases and J 5 bases, leaving 10 bases between the germline ends. The CDR3 sequence: CASSVRGETEAFF. Written as DNA, the CDR3 is TGTGCCAGCAGCGTTAGGGGAGAGACTGAAGCTTTCTTT.

This CDR3 is CASSLAVTQGNTIYF. CDR3 bases: TGTGCCAGCAGCTTGGCCGTGACACAAGGAAACACCATATATTTT. The rearrangement uses TRBV5-6 and TRBJ1-3; D is ambiguous. V was cut by 0 bases and J by 4 bases, with 11 bases left in between. Looked up from germline, CDR1 is SGHDT and CDR2 is YYEEEE. The CDR3 length is 15 residues.

This chain uses TRBV7-9 with TRBJ2-5; a possible D gene is TRBD2 (5 bases). Trimming left V 0 bases short and J 5 bases short, with 16 bases between. This CDR3 contains 16 residues. Per germline, CDR1 SEHNR and CDR2 FQNEAQ (reference sequence). CDR3: CASSLAEAGRVETQYF. CDR3 DNA: TGTGCCAGCAGCTTAGCAGAGGCCGGGCGGGTGGAGACCCAGTACTTC.

The gene calls are TRBV10-3 and TRBJ1-2; no definite D call. Trimming shortened V by 6 bases and J by 3 bases, and 14 bases separated the two germline ends. The CDR3 is 14 residues long. Germline lookup yields CDR1 ENHRY and CDR2 SYGVKD. CDR3 region: CAIRGVGIHYGYTF. CDR3 DNA sequence: TGTGCCATCAGAGGAGTAGGGATCCACTATGGCTACACCTTC.